This T cell receptor beta chain was captured in a study of control samples from healthy donors and cancer patients (dated by TCRdb to 2020 to 2022). Receptor libraries were prepared by the immunoSEQ multiplex PCR assay. Imported from immuneACCESS, the table was reduced by TCRdb to in-frame sequences with V and J called. These copies leave out some clones; in studies compared against another copy, an unresolved V gene accounts for under half, and the cause of the remainder is not known. Counted in this sample were 100,000 to 150,000 clones; just under 95% of them appeared once. The ten top clones hold about 3.6% of the sample. The germline V gene provides CDR1 SGHTA and CDR2 FQGTGA. From the cysteine up to the phenylalanine, the CDR3 has a length of 15 residues. The entry retains the CDR3 DNA only, 45 bases that are in frame from base 1. The V and J ends are trimmed by 1 base and 1 base, leaving 10 bases between them.

A remark on this clone: There is no known antigen for this receptor. No base quality values were provided; no much bigger clone lies one nucleotide off.

This TCR came from a man younger than 40 in good health. The rearrangement combines TRBV7-3 with TRBJ1-1; a tentative D call is TRBD1 (5 bases match). Sequencing was carried out using blood. CDR3 loop: CASSLIGAANTEAFF. The DNA reads as follows: TGTGCCAGCAGCTTAATAGGGGCAGCGAACACTGAAGCTTTCTTT.